This T cell receptor beta chain was observed in a study of blood T cell repertoires in COVID-19. For the study at large: PBMCs, B-cell-depleted T cells, or T cells were the source of the cDNA or gDNA that made up the material.

Original processing notes: Estimates of nucleated cell counts were drawn from the amplification of reference gene primers. Measured with immunoSEQ multiplex PCR; TCRdb has only the in-frame clones, and not every one. The D gene and trimming were derived from the DNA, and the V and J assignments and clone size from that table. This sample yields roughly 250,000 clones, of which 85% to 90% are seen a single time; under 2.5% belongs to the top ten. Those enrolled, adults aged 18 to 89 years, came from fewer than 25 US areas. From germline, CDR1 is MNHEY and CDR2 SVGEGT. V was clipped by 3 bases and J by 2 bases, with 12 bases between them. CDR3 size: 15 residues.

The sample comprised PBMCs or T cells enriched from blood (not recorded which). This TCR derives from a woman younger than 35 who had recovered from COVID-19. V gene TRBV6-2 or TRBV6-3 combines with J gene TRBJ2-3, with TRBD2 as a possible D gene (5 bases). The chain's CDR3 is CASSYWRVITDTQYF. The DNA of the CDR3 is TGTGCCAGCAGTTATTGGCGGGTAATCACAGATACGCAGTATTTT.